This T cell receptor beta chain was sequenced in a study of T-cell reconstitution after alpha-beta-depleted transplantation in children. CDR1 MDHEN and CDR2 SYDVKM come from the germline V gene. The V segment lost 5 bases and the J segment 5 bases; nucleotides outside the gene matches: 11. This CDR3 spans 16 amino acids. Study-wide results and limits: Once a year had passed after transplant, T-cell counts and diversity came mostly from newly produced T cells. From surviving recipient T cells and thymic progenitors came the high day-60 TCRbeta diversity observed in some patients.

About this clonotype itself: Its antigen is unidentified.

Unique molecular identifiers were incorporated during preparation of the TCRbeta library. In TCRdb, the PCR reads were re-called with MiXCR into one record per CDR3 protein. The sample has 350,000 to 500,000 distinct CDR3 sequences, roughly 43% seen once. J is TRBJ2-1 and V is TRBV28; 8 nucleotides line up with TRBD1. The sample in question was PBMCs, obtained before TCRalphabeta/CD19-depleted stem cell transplant. The clonotype comes from a girl aged 2 to 9 with aplastic anemia, due to receive a stem cell transplant. The CDR3 here is CASSTTGGGLHNEQFF. DNA for the CDR3: TGTGCCAGCAGTACCACAGGGGGAGGACTCCACAATGAGCAGTTCTTC. Combining the CDR3 with reference TRBV28 and TRBJ2-1 gives the whole variable domain DVKVTQSSRYLVKRTGEKVFLECVQDMDHENMFWYRQDPGLGLRLIYFSYDVKMKEKGDIPEGYSVSREKKERFSLILESASTNQTSMYLCASSTTGGGLHNEQFFGPGTRLTVL.